A single sample gave rise to the 21 T cell receptor beta chains below, sequenced in a study of blood T cell repertoires in COVID-19. The repertoire was sequenced with immunoSEQ multiplex PCR; TCRdb's copy has only in-frame clones and lacks some. Of 250,000 to 300,000 clones in the sample, about nine tenths are singletons; the top ten hold roughly 2%. The source material was peripheral blood. The receptors come from a woman between 45 and 60 years old who had recovered from COVID-19.

The chain recombines TRBV6-4 with TRBJ2-3; weak D call: TRBD2 (8 bases). With 6 bases removed from V and 7 bases from J, the gap between germline ends came to 20 bases. The CDR3 has 15 residues. Germline V gives CDR1 MRHNA, CDR2 SNTAGT. DNA of the CDR3: TGTGCCAGCAGCCCGGGACTAGGGGGCCGTTATACGCAGTATTTT. Its protein is CASSPGLGGRYTQYF.

This chain connects TRBV27 to TRBJ2-3; 7 positions match TRBD1. CDR1 is MNHEY and CDR2 is SMNVEV in the germline V gene (reference sequence). The trim removed 1 base at V and 4 bases at J, leaving 5 bases unmatched. This CDR3 region has 15 residues. The CDR3 protein is CASSLLRQGADTQYF. The CDR3 coding sequence is TGTGCCAGCAGTTTATTAAGGCAGGGGGCAGATACGCAGTATTTT.

Only one count was recorded for this clone. Written as DNA, the CDR3 is TGTGCCAGCAGCTCACAGGGGGTCGAGACCCAGTACTTC. Translated: CASSSQGVETQYF. The chain is built from TRBV5-4 and TRBJ2-5; 8 nucleotides line up with TRBD1. J lost 5 bases, V lost 3 bases, and 3 bases had no gene match. CDR3 size: 13 residues. Germline CDR1 reads SGHNT; CDR2 reads YYREEE (reference sequence). Full variable domain (outside the CDR3, taken from reference TRBV5-4 and TRBJ2-5): ETGVTQSPTHLIKTRGQQVTLRCSSQSGHNTVSWYQQALGQGPQFIFQYYREEENGRGNFPPRFSGLQFPNYSSELNVNALELDDSALYLCASSSQGVETQYFGPGTRLLVL.

The chain couples TRBV7-3 to TRBJ2-1, with 8 bases identical to TRBD1. Germline V gives CDR1 SGHTA, CDR2 FQGTGA. The CDR3 runs to 16 residues. The J segment lost 7 bases and the V segment lost 4 bases, leaving 12 bases of the junction unmatched. The CDR3 loop reads CASSSKTRQGRNEQFF. The CDR3 DNA reads TGTGCCAGCAGCTCGAAGACCCGACAGGGGAGAAATGAGCAGTTCTTC.

This chain joins TRBV19 and TRBJ1-1, with 8 bases matching TRBD1. Germline V gene lookup returns CDR1 LNHDA and CDR2 SQIVND (reference sequence). Unmatched junction bases numbered 9, after V lost 5 bases and J lost 1 base. CDR3 length equals 16 residues. The CDR3 loop is CASSFYPGTGNTEAFF. As DNA, the CDR3 is TGTGCCAGTAGTTTTTATCCCGGGACAGGGAACACTGAAGCTTTCTTT.

V and J are TRBV3-1 (or the pseudogene TRBV3-2) and TRBJ1-4, with D maybe TRBD1 (5 bases). V lost 2 bases and J lost 2, with 9 bases in between. This CDR3 is 15 amino acids long. CDR1 and CDR2 from the germline V gene are LGHDT and YNNKEL (reference sequence). CDR3 sequence: CASSQRGLTNEKLFF. CDR3 coding DNA: TGTGCCAGCAGCCAAAGGGGACTGACTAATGAAAAACTGTTTTTT.

V and J are TRBV28 and TRBJ1-2; TRBD1 agrees at 7 bases. Trimming removed 9 bases from V and 4 bases from J; junction bases left unmatched: 8. The CDR3 has 13 amino acids. CDR1 and CDR2 (germline): MDHEN, SYDVKM. The CDR3 DNA follows: TGTGCCAGTAAGACAGGGTCTCTCTATGGCTACACCTTC. It translates to CASKTGSLYGYTF.

Only one count was recorded for this clone. This sequence joins TRBV2 and TRBJ1-1; D is uncertain. V was cut by 8 bases and J by 1 base, with 11 bases left in between. The CDR3 totals 13 residues. In germline, CDR1 is SNHLY, CDR2 FYNNEI. CDR3 residues: CASGPTGNTEAFF. In DNA form, the CDR3 reads TGTGCCAGCGGCCCGACGGGGAACACTGAAGCTTTCTTT.

This clone was seen only a few times. The chain recombines TRBV28 with TRBJ2-2; a possible D gene is TRBD2 (6 bases). Germline-derived CDR1 and CDR2 are MDHEN and SYDVKM. Trimming took off 7 bases at V and 5 bases at J, with 14 bases between the two ends. This CDR3 has 14 amino acids. CDR3 bases: TGTGCCAGCATGCGGCAGGGAGGAACCGGGGAGCTGTTTTTT. This encodes CASMRQGGTGELFF.

DNA of the CDR3: TGTGCCTGGAGTTCCGGGGACAATCAGCCCCAGCATTTT. As protein: CAWSSGDNQPQHF. J is TRBJ1-5 and V is TRBV30; D unresolved. The CDR3 has 13 residues. Germline values: CDR1 GTSNPN, CDR2 SVGIG (reference sequence). V lost 2 bases to trimming and J lost 3 bases, with 8 bases between them. Full variable domain (remainder filled in from reference TRBV30 and TRBJ1-5): SQTIHQWPATLVQPVGSPLSLECTVEGTSNPNLYWYRQAAGRGLQLLFYSVGIGQISSEVPQNLSASRPQDRQFILSSKKLLLSDSGFYLCAWSSGDNQPQHFGDGTRLSIL.

The chain recombines TRBV27 with TRBJ1-1; D is uncertain. CDR3 length: 12 residues. V was shortened by 6 bases and J by 2 bases, with 7 bases between the two germline ends. Germline CDR1 is MNHEY and CDR2 is SMNVEV (reference sequence). CDR3 DNA sequence: TGTGCCAGCAGCGCGGAAAACACTGAAGCTTTCTTT. Translating it yields CASSAENTEAFF.

The CDR3: CASSVDSVPYEQYF. In nucleotides, the CDR3 is TGTGCCAGCAGCGTAGATTCCGTTCCCTACGAGCAGTACTTC. The chain uses TRBV9 and TRBJ2-7; D is undetermined. Germline lookup yields CDR1 SGDLS and CDR2 YYNGEE. The CDR3 runs 14 residues. V was trimmed by 0 bases and J by 2 bases, leaving 9 bases between them.

V and J are TRBV6-5 and TRBJ1-5; 11 bases map to TRBD1. The ends lost 6 bases at V and 3 bases at J; junction bases unmatched: 4. There are 15 residues in the CDR3. Looked up from germline, CDR1 is MNHEY and CDR2 is SVGAGI. CDR3 coding DNA: TGTGCCAGCAGACGGACAGGGGGCGACAATCAGCCCCAGCATTTT. This sequence encodes CASRRTGGDNQPQHF.

The rearrangement uses TRBV18 and TRBJ1-6; 11 nucleotides line up with TRBD1. Germline CDR1 reads KGHSH; CDR2 reads LQKENI. Trimming cost V 3 bases and J 14 bases; bases outside gene matches: 12. This CDR3 is 16 amino acids long. CDR3 in amino acids: CASSPFGQGADGTLHF. As DNA, the CDR3 is TGTGCCAGCTCACCCTTTGGACAGGGGGCGGATGGGACCCTCCACTTT.

This chain links TRBV7-9 with TRBJ2-5, with 9 bases aligning to TRBD1. This CDR3 contains 16 residues. Germline CDR1 is SEHNR and CDR2 is FQNEAQ (reference sequence). The J segment lost 5 bases and the V segment lost 5 bases, leaving 12 bases of the junction unmatched. The CDR3 bases are TGTGCCAGCAGCCCCGCGGACAGGGGATTCCACGAGACCCAGTACTTC. Translation: CASSPADRGFHETQYF.

Turning to this clone: It is likely a read error, because the conserved phenylalanine at the end of the CDR3 is missing. No DNA is shown, since the ends of the CDR3 on it are uncertain; the CDR3 is the one TCRdb lists. The CDR3 sequence: CSASWDRGY. The V gene is TRBV20-1, the J gene TRBJ1-2; the D call in the table, TRBD1, was not verified against the DNA. CDR1 is DFQATT and CDR2 is SNEGSKA in the germline V gene (reference sequence). The CDR3 adds up to 9 amino acids, both ends counted.

V and J are TRBV6-5 and TRBJ2-7; TRBD1 might be the D (6 bases). The CDR3 consists of 13 residues. V lost 6 bases and J lost 9, with 18 bases in between. Germline V gene lookup returns CDR1 MNHEY and CDR2 SVGAGI. The CDR3 DNA sequence: TGTGCCAGCAGCCCCAGACAGGCCGCCGCGCAGTACTTC. This encodes CASSPRQAAAQYF.

The chain employs TRBV4-2 and TRBJ2-5; 10 nucleotides line up with TRBD2. CDR3 length: 16 amino acids. Losses at the gene ends were 0 bases for V and 5 bases for J; bases not matched to a gene: 6. CDR1 is LGHNA, CDR2 YNFKEQ, per germline. The CDR3 DNA reads TGTGCCAGCAGCCAAGATGCCAGCGGGGGGGCGGAGACCCAGTACTTC. This codes for CASSQDASGGAETQYF.

The genes are TRBV5-8 and TRBJ1-1, with unresolved D. CDR3 length: 15 amino acids. CDR1 is SGHTS, CDR2 YDEGEE, per germline. V was cut by 0 bases and J by 5 bases, with 14 bases left in between. CDR3 amino acids: CASSLVARSWTEAFF. The CDR3, as DNA: TGTGCCAGCAGCTTGGTCGCCAGGTCTTGGACTGAAGCTTTCTTT.

V gene TRBV9 combines with J gene TRBJ2-2; weak D call: TRBD2 (5 bases). CDR1 is SGDLS, CDR2 YYNGEE, per germline. This CDR3 has 15 amino acids. Trimming removed 0 bases from V and 0 bases from J, with 6 bases in between. The CDR3 loop reads CASSVGTANTGELFF. In DNA form, the CDR3 reads TGTGCCAGCAGCGTAGGGACTGCGAACACCGGGGAGCTGTTTTTT.

This clone has a handful of counts. The chain employs TRBV5-6 and TRBJ1-2, with a tentative D call TRBD1 (5 bases). The germline V and J ends were trimmed by 0 bases and 4 bases, with 16 bases remaining between them. The CDR3 contains 16 residues. Per germline, CDR1 SGHDT and CDR2 YYEEEE. The CDR3 sequence is CASSLGPRAAVYGYTF. The CDR3 nucleotides read TGTGCCAGCAGCTTGGGTCCCAGGGCCGCCGTCTATGGCTACACCTTC.